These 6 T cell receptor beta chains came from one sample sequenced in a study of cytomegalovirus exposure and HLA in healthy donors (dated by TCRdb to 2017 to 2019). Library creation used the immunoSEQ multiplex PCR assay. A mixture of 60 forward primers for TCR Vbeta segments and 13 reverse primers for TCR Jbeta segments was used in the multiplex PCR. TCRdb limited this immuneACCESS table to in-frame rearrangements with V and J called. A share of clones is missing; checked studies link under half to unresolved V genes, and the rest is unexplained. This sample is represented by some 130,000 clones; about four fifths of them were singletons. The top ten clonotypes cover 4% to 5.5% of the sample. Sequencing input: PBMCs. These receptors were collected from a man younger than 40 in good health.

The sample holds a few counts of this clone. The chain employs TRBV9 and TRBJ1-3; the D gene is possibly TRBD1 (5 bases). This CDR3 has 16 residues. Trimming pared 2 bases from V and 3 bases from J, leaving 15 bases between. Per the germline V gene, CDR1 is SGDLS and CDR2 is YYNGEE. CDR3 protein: CASSVGGRPSGNTIYF. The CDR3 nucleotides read TGTGCCAGCAGCGTGGGGGGACGACCCAGTGGAAACACCATATATTTT.

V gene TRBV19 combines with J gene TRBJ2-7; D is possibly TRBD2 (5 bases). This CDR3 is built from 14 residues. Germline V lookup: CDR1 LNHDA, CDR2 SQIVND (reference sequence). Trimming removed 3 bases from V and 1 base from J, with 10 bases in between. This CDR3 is CASSIRGSSYEQYF. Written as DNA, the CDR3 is TGTGCCAGTAGTATCCGGGGATCATCCTACGAGCAGTACTTC.

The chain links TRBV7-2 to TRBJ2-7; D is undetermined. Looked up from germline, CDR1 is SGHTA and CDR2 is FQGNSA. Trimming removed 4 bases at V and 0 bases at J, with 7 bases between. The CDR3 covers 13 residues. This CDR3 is CASSSSGSYEQYF. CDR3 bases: TGTGCCAGCAGCTCTAGTGGCTCCTACGAGCAGTACTTC. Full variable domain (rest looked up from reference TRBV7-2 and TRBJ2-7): GAGVSQSPSNKVTEKGKDVELRCDPISGHTALYWYRQSLGQGLEFLIYFQGNSAPDKSGLPSDRFSAERTGGSVSTLTIQRTQQEDSAVYLCASSSSGSYEQYFGPGTRLTVT.

The CDR3 nucleotides read TGTGCCAGCAGTGAGGAGGGTGAGCTACGCACAGATACGCAGTATTTT. This encodes CASSEEGELRTDTQYF. The chain combines TRBV2 with TRBJ2-3, with D possibly being TRBD2 (6 bases). V was pared by 3 bases and J by 1 base, with 14 bases between. This CDR3 is built from 16 residues. CDR1 and CDR2 from the germline V gene are SNHLY and FYNNEI.

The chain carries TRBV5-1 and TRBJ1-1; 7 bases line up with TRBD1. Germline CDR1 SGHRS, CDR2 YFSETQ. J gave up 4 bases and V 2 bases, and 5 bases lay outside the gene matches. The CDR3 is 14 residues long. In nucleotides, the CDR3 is TGCGCCAGCAGCTTTAACAGGGGAGGCACTGAAGCTTTCTTT. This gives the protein CASSFNRGGTEAFF.

The chain's CDR3 is CASSPMEYTRGAGYTF. The CDR3 nucleotides are TGTGCCAGCAGCCCAATGGAATATACCCGGGGGGCAGGCTACACCTTC. The V and J genes are TRBV28 and TRBJ1-2; weak D call: TRBD1 (6 bases). Germline CDR1 reads MDHEN; CDR2 reads SYDVKM. This CDR3 spans 16 amino acids. Trimming took off 6 bases at V and 8 bases at J, with 25 bases between the two ends.